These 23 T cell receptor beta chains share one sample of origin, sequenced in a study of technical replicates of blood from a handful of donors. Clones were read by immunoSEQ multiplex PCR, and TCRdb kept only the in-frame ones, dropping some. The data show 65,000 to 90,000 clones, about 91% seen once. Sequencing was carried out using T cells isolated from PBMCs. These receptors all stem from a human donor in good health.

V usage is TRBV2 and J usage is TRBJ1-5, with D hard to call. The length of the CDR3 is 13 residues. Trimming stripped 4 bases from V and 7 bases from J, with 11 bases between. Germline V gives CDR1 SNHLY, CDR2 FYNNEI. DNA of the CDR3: TGTGCCAGCAGTGCTGCTCCGGGGCAGCCCCAGCATTTT. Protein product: CASSAAPGQPQHF.

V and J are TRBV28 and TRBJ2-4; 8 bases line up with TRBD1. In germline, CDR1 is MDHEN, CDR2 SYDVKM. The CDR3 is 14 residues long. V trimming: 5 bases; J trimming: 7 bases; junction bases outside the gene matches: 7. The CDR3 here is CASSIDRGINIQYF. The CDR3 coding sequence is TGTGCCAGCAGTATCGACAGGGGTATTAACATTCAGTACTTC. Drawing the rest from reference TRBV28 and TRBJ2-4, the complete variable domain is DVKVTQSSRYLVKRTGEKVFLECVQDMDHENMFWYRQDPGLGLRLIYFSYDVKMKEKGDIPEGYSVSREKKERFSLILESASTNQTSMYLCASSIDRGINIQYFGAGTRLSVL.

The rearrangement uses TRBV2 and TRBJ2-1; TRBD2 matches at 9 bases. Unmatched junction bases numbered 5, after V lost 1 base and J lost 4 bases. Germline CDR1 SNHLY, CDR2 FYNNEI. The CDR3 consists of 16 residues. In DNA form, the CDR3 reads TGTGCCAGCAGTGAAGTAAGACTAGCGGTTTACAATGAGCAGTTCTTC. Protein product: CASSEVRLAVYNEQFF. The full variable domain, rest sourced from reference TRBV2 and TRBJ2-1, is EPEVTQTPSHQVTQMGQEVILRCVPISNHLYFYWYRQILGQKVEFLVSFYNNEISEKSEIFDDQFSVERPDGSNFTLKIRSTKLEDSAMYFCASSEVRLAVYNEQFFGPGTRLTVL.

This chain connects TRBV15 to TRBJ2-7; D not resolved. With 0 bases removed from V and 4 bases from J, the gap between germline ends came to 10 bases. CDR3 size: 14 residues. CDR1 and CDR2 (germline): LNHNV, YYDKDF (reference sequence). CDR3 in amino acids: CATSRDEFVYEQYF. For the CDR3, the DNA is TGTGCCACCAGCAGAGATGAGTTTGTGTACGAGCAGTACTTC.

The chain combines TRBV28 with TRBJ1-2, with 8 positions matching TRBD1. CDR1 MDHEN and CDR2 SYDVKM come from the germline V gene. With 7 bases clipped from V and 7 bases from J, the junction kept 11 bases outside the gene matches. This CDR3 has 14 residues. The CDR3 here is CASTEQGGPGGYTF. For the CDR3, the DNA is TGTGCCAGCACCGAACAGGGGGGGCCGGGTGGCTACACCTTC.

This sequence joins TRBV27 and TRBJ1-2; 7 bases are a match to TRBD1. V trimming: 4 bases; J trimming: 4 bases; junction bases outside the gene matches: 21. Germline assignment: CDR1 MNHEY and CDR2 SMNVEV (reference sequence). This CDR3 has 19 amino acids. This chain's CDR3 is CASSSYGGLLDRVVYGYTF. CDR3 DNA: TGTGCCAGCAGTTCCTACGGTGGACTGCTAGACAGGGTAGTCTATGGCTACACCTTC.

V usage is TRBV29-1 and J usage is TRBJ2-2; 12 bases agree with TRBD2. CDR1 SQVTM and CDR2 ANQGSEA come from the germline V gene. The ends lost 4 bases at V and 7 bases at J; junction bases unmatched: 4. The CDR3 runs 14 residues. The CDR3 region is CSVGLAGARGELFF. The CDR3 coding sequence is TGCAGCGTTGGACTAGCGGGAGCTCGCGGGGAGCTGTTTTTT.

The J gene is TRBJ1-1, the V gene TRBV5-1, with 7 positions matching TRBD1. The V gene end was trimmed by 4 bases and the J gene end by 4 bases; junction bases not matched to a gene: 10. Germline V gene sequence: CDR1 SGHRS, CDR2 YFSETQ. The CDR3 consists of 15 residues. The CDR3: CASSKLGQEGTEAFF. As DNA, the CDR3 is TGCGCCAGCAGCAAGCTAGGACAGGAGGGCACTGAAGCTTTCTTT.

The DNA for the CDR3 is TGTGCCTGGAGGACTTATGGCTACACCTTC. Translation gives CAWRTYGYTF. The chain is built from TRBV30 and TRBJ1-2; no firm D call. Looked up from germline, CDR1 is GTSNPN and CDR2 is SVGIG (reference sequence). V dropped 3 bases and J dropped 5 bases, with 4 bases sitting between them. CDR3 size: 10 residues. Complete variable domain (other parts from reference TRBV30 and TRBJ1-2): SQTIHQWPATLVQPVGSPLSLECTVEGTSNPNLYWYRQAAGRGLQLLFYSVGIGQISSEVPQNLSASRPQDRQFILSSKKLLLSDSGFYLCAWRTYGYTFGSGTRLTVV.

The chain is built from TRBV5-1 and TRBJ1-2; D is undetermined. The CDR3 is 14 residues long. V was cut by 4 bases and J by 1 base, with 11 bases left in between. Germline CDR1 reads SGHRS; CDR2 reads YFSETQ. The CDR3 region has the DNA TGCGCCAGCAGCCCATTGGCGGATAACTATGGCTACACCTTC. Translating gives CASSPLADNYGYTF. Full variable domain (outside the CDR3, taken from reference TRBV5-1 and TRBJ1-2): KAGVTQTPRYLIKTRGQQVTLSCSPISGHRSVSWYQQTPGQGLQFLFEYFSETQRNKGNFPGRFSGRQFSNSRSEMNVSTLELGDSALYLCASSPLADNYGYTFGSGTRLTVV.

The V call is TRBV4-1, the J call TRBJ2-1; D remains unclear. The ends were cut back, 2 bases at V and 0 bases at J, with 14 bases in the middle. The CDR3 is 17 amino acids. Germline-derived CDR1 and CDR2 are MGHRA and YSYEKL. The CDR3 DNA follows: TGCGCCAGCAGCCAACAAACAGTAATCAGCTCCTACAATGAGCAGTTCTTC. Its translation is CASSQQTVISSYNEQFF.

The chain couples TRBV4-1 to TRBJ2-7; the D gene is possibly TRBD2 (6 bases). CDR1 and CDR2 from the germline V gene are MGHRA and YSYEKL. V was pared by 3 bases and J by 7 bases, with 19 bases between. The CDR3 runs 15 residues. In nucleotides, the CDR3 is TGCGCCAGCAGCCACGGGTTCGGACTATACGAAGAGCAGTACTTC. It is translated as CASSHGFGLYEEQYF.

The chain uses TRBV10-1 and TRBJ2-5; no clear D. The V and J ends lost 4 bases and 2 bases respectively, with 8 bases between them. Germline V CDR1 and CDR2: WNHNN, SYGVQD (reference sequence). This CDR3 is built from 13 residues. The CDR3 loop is CASSVSVQETQYF. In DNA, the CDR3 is TGCGCCAGCAGTGTTTCAGTGCAAGAGACCCAGTACTTC.

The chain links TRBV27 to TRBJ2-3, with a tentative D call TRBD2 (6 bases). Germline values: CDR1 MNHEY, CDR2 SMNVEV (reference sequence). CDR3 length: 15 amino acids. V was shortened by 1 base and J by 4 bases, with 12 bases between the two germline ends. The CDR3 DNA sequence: TGTGCCAGCAGTTTATTTGGAGGGTTCGCAGATACGCAGTATTTT. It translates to CASSLFGGFADTQYF.

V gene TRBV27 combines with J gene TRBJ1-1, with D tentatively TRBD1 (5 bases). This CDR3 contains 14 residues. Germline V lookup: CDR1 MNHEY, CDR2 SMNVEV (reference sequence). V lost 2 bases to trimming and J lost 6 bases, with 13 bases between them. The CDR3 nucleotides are TGTGCCAGCAGTTTACGGACACGGTTTGCTGAAGCTTTCTTT. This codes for CASSLRTRFAEAFF.

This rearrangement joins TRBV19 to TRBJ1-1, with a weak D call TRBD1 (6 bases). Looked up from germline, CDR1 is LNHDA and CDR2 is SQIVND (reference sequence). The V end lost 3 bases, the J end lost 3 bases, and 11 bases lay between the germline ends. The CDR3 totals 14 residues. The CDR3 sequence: CASSMTTGYTEAFF. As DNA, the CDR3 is TGTGCCAGTAGTATGACAACAGGGTACACTGAAGCTTTCTTT.

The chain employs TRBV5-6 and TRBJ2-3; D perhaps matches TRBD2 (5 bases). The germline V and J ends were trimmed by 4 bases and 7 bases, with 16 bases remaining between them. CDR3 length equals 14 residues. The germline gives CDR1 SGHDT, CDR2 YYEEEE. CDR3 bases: TGTGCCAGCAGCAACGAGAGAGGGTTCCATACGCAGTATTTT. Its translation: CASSNERGFHTQYF.

This chain's CDR3 is CSVLGHRGGSGELFF. In DNA, the CDR3 is TGCAGCGTTCTCGGACACCGTGGGGGGAGCGGGGAGCTGTTTTTT. This chain uses TRBV29-1 with TRBJ2-2, with a weak D call TRBD2 (6 bases). The ends were cut back, 5 bases at V and 7 bases at J, with 20 bases in the middle. Germline V gene sequence: CDR1 SQVTM, CDR2 ANQGSEA. The CDR3 length is 15 residues.

CDR3 sequence (DNA): TGCGCCAGCAGCTTGGCGGGGGGGAACTACGAGCAGTACTTC. Translating it yields CASSLAGGNYEQYF. The chain uses TRBV5-1 and TRBJ2-7; 8 nucleotides agree with TRBD2. With V trimmed by 0 bases and J by 3 bases, 2 bases remained unmatched. The germline V gene encodes CDR1 SGHRS and CDR2 YFSETQ. There are 14 residues in the CDR3.

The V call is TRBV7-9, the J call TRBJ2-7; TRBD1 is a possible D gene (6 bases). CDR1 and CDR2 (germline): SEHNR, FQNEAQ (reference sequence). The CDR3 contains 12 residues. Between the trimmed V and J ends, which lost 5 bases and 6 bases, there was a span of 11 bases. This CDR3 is CASSPDSREQYF. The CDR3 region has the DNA TGTGCCAGCAGCCCGGACAGTCGCGAGCAGTACTTC. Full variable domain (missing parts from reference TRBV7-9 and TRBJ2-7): DTGVSQNPRHKITKRGQNVTFRCDPISEHNRLYWYRQTLGQGPEFLTYFQNEAQLEKSRLLSDRFSAERPKGSFSTLEIQRTEQGDSAMYLCASSPDSREQYFGPGTRLTVT.

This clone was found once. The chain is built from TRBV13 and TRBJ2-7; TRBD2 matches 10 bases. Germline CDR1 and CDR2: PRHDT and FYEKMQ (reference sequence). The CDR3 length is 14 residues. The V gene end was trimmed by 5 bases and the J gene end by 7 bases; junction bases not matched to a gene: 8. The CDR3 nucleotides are TGTGCCAGCAGCAGGCTAGCGGGAGTTGGGGAGCAGTACTTC. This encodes CASSRLAGVGEQYF.

Here the CDR3 DNA reads TGTGCCAGCAGTTACGGAACAGGGCTGACAGATACGCAGTATTTT. Translation: CASSYGTGLTDTQYF. The chain carries TRBV6-5 and TRBJ2-3; tentative D call: TRBD1 (6 bases). V lost 2 bases and J 3 bases, leaving 12 bases between the germline ends. The CDR3 sequence is 15 residues long. Germline CDR1 and CDR2: MNHEY and SVGAGI.

CDR3 sequence reads: CASSAWTGSSYEQYF. The CDR3 DNA sequence: TGTGCCAGCAGTGCATGGACAGGGTCTTCCTACGAGCAGTACTTC. The chain couples TRBV6-5 to TRBJ2-7, with 8 bases aligning to TRBD1. Trimming at V came to 5 bases and at J to 1 base, leaving 7 bases not matched to a gene. This CDR3 spans 15 amino acids. The V gene's germline CDR1 is MNHEY and CDR2 SVGAGI.